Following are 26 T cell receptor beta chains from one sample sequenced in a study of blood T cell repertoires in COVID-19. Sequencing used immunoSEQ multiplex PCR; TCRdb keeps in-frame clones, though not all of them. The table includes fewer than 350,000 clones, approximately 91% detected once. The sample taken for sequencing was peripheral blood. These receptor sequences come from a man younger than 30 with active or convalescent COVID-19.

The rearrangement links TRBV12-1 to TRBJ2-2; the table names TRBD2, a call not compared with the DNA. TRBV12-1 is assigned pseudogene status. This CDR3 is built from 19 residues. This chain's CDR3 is CASSFDVLAGGKYTGELFF. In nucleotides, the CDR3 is TGTGCCAGCAGCTTTGATGTCCTAGCGGGGGGCAAGTACACCGGGGAGCTGTTTTTT.

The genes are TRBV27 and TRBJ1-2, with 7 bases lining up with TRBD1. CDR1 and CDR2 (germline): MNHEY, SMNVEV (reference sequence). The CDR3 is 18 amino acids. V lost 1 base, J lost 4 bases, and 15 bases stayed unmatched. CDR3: CASSLLGKTGEVIYGYTF. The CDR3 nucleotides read TGTGCCAGCAGTTTATTAGGGAAAACAGGGGAGGTTATCTATGGCTACACCTTC.

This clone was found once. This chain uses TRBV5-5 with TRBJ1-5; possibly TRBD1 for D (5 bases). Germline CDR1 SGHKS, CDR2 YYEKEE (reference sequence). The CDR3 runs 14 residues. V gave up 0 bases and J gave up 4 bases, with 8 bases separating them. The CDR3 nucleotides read TGTGCCAGCAGCTTGGGACAGCGAAATCAGCCCCAGCATTTT. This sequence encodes CASSLGQRNQPQHF.

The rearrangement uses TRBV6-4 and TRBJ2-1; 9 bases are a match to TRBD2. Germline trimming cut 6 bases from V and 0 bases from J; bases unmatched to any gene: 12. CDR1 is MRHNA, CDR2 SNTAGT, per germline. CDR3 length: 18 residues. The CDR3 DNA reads TGTGCCAGCAGCCACCCGGGGGGACTAGCCCCCTCCTACAATGAGCAGTTCTTC. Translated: CASSHPGGLAPSYNEQFF.

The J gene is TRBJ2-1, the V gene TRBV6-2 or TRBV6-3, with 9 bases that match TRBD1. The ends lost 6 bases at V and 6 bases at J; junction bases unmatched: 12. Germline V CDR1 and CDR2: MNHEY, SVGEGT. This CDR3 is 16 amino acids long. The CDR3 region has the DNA TGTGCCAGCAGCCATACCGGGACAGGGCCCCTCAATGAGCAGTTCTTC. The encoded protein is CASSHTGTGPLNEQFF.

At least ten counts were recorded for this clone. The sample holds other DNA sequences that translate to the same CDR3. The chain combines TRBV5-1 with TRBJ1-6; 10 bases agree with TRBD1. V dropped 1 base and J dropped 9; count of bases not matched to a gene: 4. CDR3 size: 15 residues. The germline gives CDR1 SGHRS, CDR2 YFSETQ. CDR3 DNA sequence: TGCGCCAGCAGCTTGAAGGGACAGGGGTCTTCACCCCTCCACTTT. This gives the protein CASSLKGQGSSPLHF. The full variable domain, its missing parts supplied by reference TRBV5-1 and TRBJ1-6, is KAGVTQTPRYLIKTRGQQVTLSCSPISGHRSVSWYQQTPGQGLQFLFEYFSETQRNKGNFPGRFSGRQFSNSRSEMNVSTLELGDSALYLCASSLKGQGSSPLHFGNGTRLTVT.

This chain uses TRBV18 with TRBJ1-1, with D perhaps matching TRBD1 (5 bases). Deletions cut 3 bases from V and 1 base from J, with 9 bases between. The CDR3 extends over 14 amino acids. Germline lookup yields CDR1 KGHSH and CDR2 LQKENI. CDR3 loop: CASSPNTGNTEAFF. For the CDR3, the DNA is TGTGCCAGCTCACCTAATACAGGGAACACTGAAGCTTTCTTT.

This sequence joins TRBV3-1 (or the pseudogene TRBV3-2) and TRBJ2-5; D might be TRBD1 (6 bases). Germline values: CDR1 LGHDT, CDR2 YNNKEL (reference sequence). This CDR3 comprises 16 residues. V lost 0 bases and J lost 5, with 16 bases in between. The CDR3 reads CASSQDGGRGRETQYF. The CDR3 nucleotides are TGTGCCAGCAGCCAAGATGGAGGCAGGGGCCGGGAGACCCAGTACTTC.

DNA for the CDR3: TGCGCCAGCAGCCCGACCTGGGGGCGGCTCACTGAAGCTTTCTTT. Encoded protein: CASSPTWGRLTEAFF. V is TRBV4-3 and J is TRBJ1-1, with a weak D call TRBD1 (6 bases). V dropped 4 bases and J dropped 4 bases, with 16 bases sitting between them. This CDR3 contains 15 residues. Germline V CDR1 and CDR2: LGHNA, YSLEER.

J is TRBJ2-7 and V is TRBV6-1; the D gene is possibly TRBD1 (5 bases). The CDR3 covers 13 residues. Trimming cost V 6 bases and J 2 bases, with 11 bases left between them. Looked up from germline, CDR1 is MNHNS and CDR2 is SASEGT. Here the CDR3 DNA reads TGTGCCAGCAGCCAGGGCACTCCCTACGAGCAGTACTTC. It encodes CASSQGTPYEQYF.

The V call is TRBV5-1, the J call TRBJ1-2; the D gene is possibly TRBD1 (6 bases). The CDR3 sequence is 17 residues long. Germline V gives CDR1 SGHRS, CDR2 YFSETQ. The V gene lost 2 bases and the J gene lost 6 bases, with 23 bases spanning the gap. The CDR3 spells CASSFRTVDSTYDGYTF. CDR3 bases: TGCGCCAGCAGCTTTCGGACAGTGGACTCTACCTATGATGGCTACACCTTC.

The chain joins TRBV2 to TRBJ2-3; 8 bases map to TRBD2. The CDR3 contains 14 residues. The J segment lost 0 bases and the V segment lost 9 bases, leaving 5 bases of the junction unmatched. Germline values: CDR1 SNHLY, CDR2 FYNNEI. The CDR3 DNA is TGTGCCAGAAAACTAGCGGAGAGCACAGATACGCAGTATTTT. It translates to CARKLAESTDTQYF. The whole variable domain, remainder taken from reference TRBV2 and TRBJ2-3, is EPEVTQTPSHQVTQMGQEVILRCVPISNHLYFYWYRQILGQKVEFLVSFYNNEISEKSEIFDDQFSVERPDGSNFTLKIRSTKLEDSAMYFCARKLAESTDTQYFGPGTRLTVL.

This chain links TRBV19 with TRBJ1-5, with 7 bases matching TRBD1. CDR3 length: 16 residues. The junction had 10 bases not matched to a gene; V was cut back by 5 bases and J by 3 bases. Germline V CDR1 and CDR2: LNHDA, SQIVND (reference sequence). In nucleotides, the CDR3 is TGTGCCAGTAGTCCGCGACAGGGTGATCCCAATCAGCCCCAGCATTTT. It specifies CASSPRQGDPNQPQHF.

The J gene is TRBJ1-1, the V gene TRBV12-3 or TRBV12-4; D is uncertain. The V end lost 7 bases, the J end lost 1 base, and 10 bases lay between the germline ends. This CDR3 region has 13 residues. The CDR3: CASTSWANTEAFF. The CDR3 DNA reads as TGTGCCAGCACCTCCTGGGCGAACACTGAAGCTTTCTTT.

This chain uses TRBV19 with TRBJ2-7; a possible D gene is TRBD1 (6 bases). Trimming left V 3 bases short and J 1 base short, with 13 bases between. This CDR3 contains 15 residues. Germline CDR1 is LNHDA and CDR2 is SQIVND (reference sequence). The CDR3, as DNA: TGTGCCAGTAGTATCGGTTGGGACACGTCCTACGAGCAGTACTTC. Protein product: CASSIGWDTSYEQYF.

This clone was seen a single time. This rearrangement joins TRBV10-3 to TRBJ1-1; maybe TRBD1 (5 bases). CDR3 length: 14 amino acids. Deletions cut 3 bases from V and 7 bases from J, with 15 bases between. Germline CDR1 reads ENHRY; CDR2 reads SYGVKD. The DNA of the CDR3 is TGTGCCATCAGTGAAACCAGGGATTCCAATGAAGCTTTCTTT. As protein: CAISETRDSNEAFF.

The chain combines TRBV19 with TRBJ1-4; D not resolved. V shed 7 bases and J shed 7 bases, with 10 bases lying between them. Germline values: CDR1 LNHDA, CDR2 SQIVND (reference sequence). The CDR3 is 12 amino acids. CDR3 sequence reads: CASTRSPEKLFF. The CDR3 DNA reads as TGTGCCAGTACCAGGTCTCCTGAAAAACTGTTTTTT.

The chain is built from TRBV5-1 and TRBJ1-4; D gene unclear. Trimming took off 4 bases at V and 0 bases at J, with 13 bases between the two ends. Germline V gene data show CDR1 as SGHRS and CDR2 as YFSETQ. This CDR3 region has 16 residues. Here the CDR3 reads CASSPGGSSTNEKLFF. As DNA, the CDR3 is TGCGCCAGCAGCCCGGGCGGGTCATCAACTAATGAAAAACTGTTTTTT.

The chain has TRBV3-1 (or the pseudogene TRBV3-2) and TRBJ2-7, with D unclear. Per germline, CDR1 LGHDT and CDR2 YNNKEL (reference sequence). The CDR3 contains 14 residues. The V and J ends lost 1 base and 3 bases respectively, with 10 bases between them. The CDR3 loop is CASSQGYRYYEQYF. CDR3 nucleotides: TGTGCCAGCAGCCAAGGATACAGATACTACGAGCAGTACTTC.

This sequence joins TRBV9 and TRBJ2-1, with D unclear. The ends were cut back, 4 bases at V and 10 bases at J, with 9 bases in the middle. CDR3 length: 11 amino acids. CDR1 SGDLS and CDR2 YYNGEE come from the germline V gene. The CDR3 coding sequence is TGTGCCAGCAGCTCAGCCGGGGAGCAGTTCTTC. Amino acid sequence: CASSSAGEQFF. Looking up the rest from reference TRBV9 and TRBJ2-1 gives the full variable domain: DSGVTQTPKHLITATGQRVTLRCSPRSGDLSVYWYQQSLDQGLQFLIQYYNGEERAKGNILERFSAQQFPDLHSELNLSSLELGDSALYFCASSSAGEQFFGPGTRLTVL.

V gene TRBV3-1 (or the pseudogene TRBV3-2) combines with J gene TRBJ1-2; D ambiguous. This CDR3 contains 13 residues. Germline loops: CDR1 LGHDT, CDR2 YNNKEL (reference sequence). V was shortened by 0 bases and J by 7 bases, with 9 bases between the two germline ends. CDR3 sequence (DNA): TGTGCCAGCAGCCAAGAGGTGGCCAGTGGCTACACCTTC. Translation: CASSQEVASGYTF.

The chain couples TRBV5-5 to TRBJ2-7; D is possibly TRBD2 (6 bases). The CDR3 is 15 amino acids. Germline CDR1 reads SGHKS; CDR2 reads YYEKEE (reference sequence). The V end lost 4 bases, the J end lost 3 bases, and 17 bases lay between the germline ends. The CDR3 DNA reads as TGTGCCAGCAGCCCCCGGCGGGAAGGGGTCTACGAGCAGTACTTC. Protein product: CASSPRREGVYEQYF.

The CDR3 here is CAIIGTAYNSPLHF. The CDR3 DNA is TGTGCCATCATAGGGACAGCCTATAATTCACCCCTCCACTTT. The rearrangement joins TRBV10-3 to TRBJ1-6; TRBD1 matches at 7 bases. Per germline, CDR1 ENHRY and CDR2 SYGVKD. J lost 2 bases, V lost 7 bases, and 2 bases had no gene match. This CDR3 is built from 14 residues.

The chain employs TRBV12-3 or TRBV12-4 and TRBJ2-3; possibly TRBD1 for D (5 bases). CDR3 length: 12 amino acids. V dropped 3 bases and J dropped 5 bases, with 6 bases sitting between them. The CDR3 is CASSFRGDTQYF. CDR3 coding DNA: TGTGCCAGCAGTTTTAGGGGAGATACGCAGTATTTT.

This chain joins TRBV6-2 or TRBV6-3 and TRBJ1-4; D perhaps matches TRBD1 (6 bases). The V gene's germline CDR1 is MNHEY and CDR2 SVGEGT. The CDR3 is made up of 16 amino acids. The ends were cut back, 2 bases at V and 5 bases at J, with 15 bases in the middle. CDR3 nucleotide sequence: TGTGCCAGCAGTTACCGCTCGGACAGCTTAAATGAAAAACTGTTTTTT. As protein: CASSYRSDSLNEKLFF.

The CDR3 nucleotides read TGTGCCAGCAGCTTTAGCTACGAGCAGTACTTC. Its protein is CASSFSYEQYF. The chain joins TRBV12-3 or TRBV12-4 to TRBJ2-7; D gene unclear. The CDR3 is 11 residues long. Trimming stripped 6 bases from V and 3 bases from J, with 6 bases between.